The 6 T cell receptor beta chains below all came from one sample that was sequenced in a study of blood T cell repertoires in COVID-19 (TCRdb year 2020). Libraries were made using the immunoSEQ multiplex PCR assay. The table comes from immuneACCESS by way of TCRdb, which keeps in-frame sequences with V and J called. Part of the clones is missing from these tables; in studies checked, under half for an unresolved V gene and the rest for unknown reasons. For this sample the table gives about 220,000 clones, of which approximately 82% were detected only once. 9.7% of the sample belongs to the ten largest clones. Sequencing was performed on peripheral blood. The source is a man aged 50 or older with active or convalescent COVID-19.

CDR3 amino acids: CASSLGATGYNYGYTF. The DNA of the CDR3 is TGTGCCAGCAGCTTAGGAGCTACAGGGTATAACTATGGCTACACCTTC. This chain connects TRBV7-2 to TRBJ1-2, with D perhaps TRBD1 (6 bases). The germline V gene encodes CDR1 SGHTA and CDR2 FQGNSA. The V end was cut by 1 base, the J end by 1 base, with 13 bases between. The CDR3 is 16 residues long.

This chain uses TRBV28 with TRBJ2-2, with D maybe TRBD1 (6 bases). This CDR3 comprises 18 residues. Germline CDR1 MDHEN, CDR2 SYDVKM. Trimming shortened V by 11 bases and J by 8 bases, and 33 bases separated the two germline ends. The CDR3 DNA follows: TGTGCCTACTGGGACATGGACGGCCCCCACTTTCCCACGGGGGAGCTGTTTTTT. As protein: CAYWDMDGPHFPTGELFF.

The chain is built from TRBV18 and TRBJ1-1; D may be TRBD1 (6 bases). CDR1 is KGHSH and CDR2 is LQKENI in the germline V gene. The CDR3 extends over 12 amino acids. The V gene lost 5 bases and the J gene lost 8 bases, with 12 bases spanning the gap. CDR3 coding DNA: TGTGCCAGCTCAACCTCGACAGGAGAAGCTTTCTTT. Its translation: CASSTSTGEAFF.

The rearrangement joins TRBV15 to TRBJ2-4; TRBD1 is a possible D gene (6 bases). The CDR3 extends over 17 amino acids. Germline V gives CDR1 LNHNV, CDR2 YYDKDF (reference sequence). V lost 0 bases and J lost 0, with 12 bases in between. The CDR3 spells CATSREVGHLAKNIQYF. The CDR3, as DNA: TGTGCCACCAGCAGAGAGGTGGGACACCTAGCCAAAAACATTCAGTACTTC.

This chain joins TRBV5-4 and TRBJ2-1, with unresolved D. Looked up from germline, CDR1 is SGHNT and CDR2 is YYREEE (reference sequence). V was pared by 0 bases and J by 6 bases, with 19 bases between. This CDR3 spans 17 amino acids. The CDR3 DNA follows: TGTGCCAGCAGCTTGGATATTTGGGCCTTTCAGGCCAATGAGCAGTTCTTC. This translates into CASSLDIWAFQANEQFF.

This chain uses TRBV18 with TRBJ1-1; TRBD1 might be the D (5 bases). Germline values: CDR1 KGHSH, CDR2 LQKENI. The CDR3 consists of 15 residues. V was pared by 3 bases and J by 0 bases, with 11 bases between. CDR3 DNA sequence: TGTGCCAGCTCACCTTGGACAAATATGAACACTGAAGCTTTCTTT. Residues: CASSPWTNMNTEAFF.